This T cell receptor (beta chain) was sequenced in a study of liver allograft versus peripheral blood T cells. The overall study: Transplanted-liver T cell receptor repertoires were compared with recipients' peripheral blood repertoires. Findings of the study overall: T cell receptor repertoires inside liver allografts reportedly differed from those in peripheral blood.

Germline CDR1 reads MNHNY; CDR2 reads SVGAGI (reference sequence). Trimming cost V 1 base and J 5 bases; bases outside gene matches: 4. The CDR3 extends over 15 amino acids. By proportion, this clonotype is medium-sized. Its matching antigen is unknown. Each CDR3 protein gets one entry after TCRdb re-called the reads with MiXCR. The sample lists 9,500 to 13,000 distinct CDR3 sequences; roughly 19% were seen once. The chain carries TRBV6-6 and TRBJ2-3; 9 bases agree with TRBD2. This clonotype was sampled from a human patient who had a liver transplant. Some T cells here may be from the graft donor. The CDR3 DNA sequence: TGTGCCAGCAGTTACTTGCGGGGGGGTTTAGATACGCAGTATTTT. This encodes CASSYLRGGLDTQYF.